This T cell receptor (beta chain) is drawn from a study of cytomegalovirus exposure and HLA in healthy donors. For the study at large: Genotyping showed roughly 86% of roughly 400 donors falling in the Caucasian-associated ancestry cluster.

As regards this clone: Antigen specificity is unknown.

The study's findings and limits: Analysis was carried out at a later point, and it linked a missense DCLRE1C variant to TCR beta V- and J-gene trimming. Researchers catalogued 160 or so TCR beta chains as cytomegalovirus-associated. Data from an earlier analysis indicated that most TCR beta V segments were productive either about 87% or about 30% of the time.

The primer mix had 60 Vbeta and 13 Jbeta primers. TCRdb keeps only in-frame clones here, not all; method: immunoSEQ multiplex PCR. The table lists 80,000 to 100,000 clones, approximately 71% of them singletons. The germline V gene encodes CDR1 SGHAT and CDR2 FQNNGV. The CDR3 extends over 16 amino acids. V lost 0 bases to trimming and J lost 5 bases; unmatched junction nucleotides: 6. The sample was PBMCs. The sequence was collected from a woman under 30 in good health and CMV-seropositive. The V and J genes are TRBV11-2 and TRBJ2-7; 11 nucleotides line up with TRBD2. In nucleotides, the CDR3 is TGTGCCAGCAGCTTAGAGACTAGCGGGGCCTTCCACGAGCAGTACTTC. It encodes CASSLETSGAFHEQYF. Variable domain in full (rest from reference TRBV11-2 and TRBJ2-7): EAGVAQSPRYKIIEKRQSVAFWCNPISGHATLYWYQQILGQGPKLLIQFQNNGVVDDSQLPKDRFSAERLKGVDSTLKIQPAKLEDSAVYLCASSLETSGAFHEQYFGPGTRLTVT.